The present entry profiles one TCR beta chain with its context. The antigen remains unidentified. The data stem from a study of CD8 T cells in Susac syndrome. In the study overall: Active disease was present in over 5 of the sequenced Susac syndrome patients, whereas fewer than ten of them were in remission.

Germline loops: CDR1 SEHNR, CDR2 FQNEAQ (reference sequence). This CDR3 has 16 residues. Trimming removed 6 bases at V and 2 bases at J, with 17 bases between. RNA totalling roughly 0.45 to 1 ug underwent reverse transcription with random hexamers. TCRdb independently ran MiXCR on the immunoSEQ multiplex PCR reads; one entry per CDR3 protein. The sample records more than 150,000 distinct CDR3 sequences, roughly 94% being singletons. Study-level points and caveats: Susac-specific public clones found in total CD8+ repertoires numbered approximately 15, and those in CD8+ TEMRA repertoires numbered about 5.

Specimen: CD8+ T cells from PBMCs. The genes are TRBV7-9 and TRBJ2-1, with no clear D. The receptor's source is a human donor with Susac syndrome. The CDR3 region has the DNA TGTGCCAGCAGTCCTTTATCTGGGGTGACCTACAATGAGCAGTTCTTC. Residues: CASSPLSGVTYNEQFF.